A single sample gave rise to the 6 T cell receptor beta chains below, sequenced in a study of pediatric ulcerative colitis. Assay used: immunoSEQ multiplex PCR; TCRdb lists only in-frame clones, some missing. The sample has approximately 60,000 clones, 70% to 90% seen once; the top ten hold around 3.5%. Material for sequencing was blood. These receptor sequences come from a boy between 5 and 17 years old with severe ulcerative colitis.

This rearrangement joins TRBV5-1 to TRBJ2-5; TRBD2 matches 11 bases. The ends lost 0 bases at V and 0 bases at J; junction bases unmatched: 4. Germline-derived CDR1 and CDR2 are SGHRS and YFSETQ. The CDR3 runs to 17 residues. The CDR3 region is CASSLGLAGTYQETQYF. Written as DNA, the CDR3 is TGCGCCAGCAGCTTGGGACTAGCGGGAACCTACCAAGAGACCCAGTACTTC.

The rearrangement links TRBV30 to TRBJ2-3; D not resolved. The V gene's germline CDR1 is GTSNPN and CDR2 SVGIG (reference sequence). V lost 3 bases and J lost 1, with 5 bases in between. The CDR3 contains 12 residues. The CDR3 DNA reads TGTGCCTGGAGCCACGGCACAGATACGCAGTATTTT. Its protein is CAWSHGTDTQYF. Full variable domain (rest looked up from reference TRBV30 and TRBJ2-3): SQTIHQWPATLVQPVGSPLSLECTVEGTSNPNLYWYRQAAGRGLQLLFYSVGIGQISSEVPQNLSASRPQDRQFILSSKKLLLSDSGFYLCAWSHGTDTQYFGPGTRLTVL.

The DNA of the CDR3 is TGTGCCATCAGCCAGACAGGGGGGAACACTGAAGCTTTCTTT. Translating gives CAISQTGGNTEAFF. This chain joins TRBV10-3 and TRBJ1-1; 9 positions match TRBD1. From germline, CDR1 is ENHRY and CDR2 SYGVKD. The CDR3 is 14 amino acids. The trim removed 6 bases at V and 1 base at J, leaving 3 bases unmatched.

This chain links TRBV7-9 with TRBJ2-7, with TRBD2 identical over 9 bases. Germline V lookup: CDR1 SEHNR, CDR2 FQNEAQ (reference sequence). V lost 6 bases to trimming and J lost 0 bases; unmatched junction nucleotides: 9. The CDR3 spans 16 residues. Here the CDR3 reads CASSFQTSGSSYEQYF. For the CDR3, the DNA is TGTGCCAGCAGTTTCCAGACTAGCGGAAGCTCCTACGAGCAGTACTTC. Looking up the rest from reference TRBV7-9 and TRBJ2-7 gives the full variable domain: DTGVSQNPRHKITKRGQNVTFRCDPISEHNRLYWYRQTLGQGPEFLTYFQNEAQLEKSRLLSDRFSAERPKGSFSTLEIQRTEQGDSAMYLCASSFQTSGSSYEQYFGPGTRLTVT.

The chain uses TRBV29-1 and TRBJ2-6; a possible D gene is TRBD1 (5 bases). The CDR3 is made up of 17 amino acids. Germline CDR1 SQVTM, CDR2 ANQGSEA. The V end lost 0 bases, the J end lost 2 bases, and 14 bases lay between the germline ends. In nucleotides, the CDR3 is TGCAGCGTTGAAGACAGGGAAGGAGAGACTGGGGCCAACGTCCTGACTTTC. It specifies CSVEDREGETGANVLTF.

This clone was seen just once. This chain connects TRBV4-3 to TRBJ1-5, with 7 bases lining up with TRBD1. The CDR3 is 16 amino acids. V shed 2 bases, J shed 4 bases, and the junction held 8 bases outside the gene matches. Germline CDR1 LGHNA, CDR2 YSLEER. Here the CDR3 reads CASSQSTGYLNQPQHF. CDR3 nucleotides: TGCGCCAGCAGCCAATCGACAGGGTACCTTAATCAGCCCCAGCATTTT.